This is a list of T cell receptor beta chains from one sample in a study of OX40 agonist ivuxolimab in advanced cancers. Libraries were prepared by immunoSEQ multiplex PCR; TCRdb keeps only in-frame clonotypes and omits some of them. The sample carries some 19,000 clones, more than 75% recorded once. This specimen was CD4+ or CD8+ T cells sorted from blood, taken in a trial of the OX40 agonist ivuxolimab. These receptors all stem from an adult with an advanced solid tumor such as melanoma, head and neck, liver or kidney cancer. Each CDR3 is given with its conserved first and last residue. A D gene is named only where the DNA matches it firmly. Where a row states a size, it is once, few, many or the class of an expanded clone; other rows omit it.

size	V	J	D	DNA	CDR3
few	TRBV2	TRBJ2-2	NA	TGTGCCAGCAGTGAATTAGGTAGCGGAGAAACCGGGGAGCTGTTTTTT	CASSELGSGETGELFF
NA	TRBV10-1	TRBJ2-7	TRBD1	TGCGCCAGCAGCGGAGATGGGACAGGTGAGCAGTACTTC	CASSGDGTGEQYF
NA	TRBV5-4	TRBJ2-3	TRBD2	TGTGCCAGCAGCTGGACTAGCGCGGGTTTAGATACGCAGTATTTT	CASSWTSAGLDTQYF
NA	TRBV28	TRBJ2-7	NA	TGTGCCAGCAGTTTTCTGGGACGAGGAAGCTACGAGCAGTACTTC	CASSFLGRGSYEQYF
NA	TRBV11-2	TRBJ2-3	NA	TGTGCCAGCAGCTTCGATACGCAGTATTTT	CASSFDTQYF
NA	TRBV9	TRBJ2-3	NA	TGTGCCAGCAGCGTCCGGACAGACAGAGATACGCAGTATTTT	CASSVRTDRDTQYF
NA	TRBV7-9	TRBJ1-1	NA	TGTGCCAGCAGCTTAGCTGGGCAGCGCACTGAAGCTTTCTTT	CASSLAGQRTEAFF
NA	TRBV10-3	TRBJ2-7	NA	TGTGCCATCAGTGATGAGGGCAGGAGGAGCTCCTACGAGCAGTACTTC	CAISDEGRRSSYEQYF
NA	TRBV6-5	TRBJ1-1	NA	TGTGCCAGCAACTGGGCGAACACTGAAGCTTTCTTT	CASNWANTEAFF
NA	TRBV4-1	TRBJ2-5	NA	TGCGCCAGCAGCCAAGCATTTGAGACCCAGTACTTC	CASSQAFETQYF
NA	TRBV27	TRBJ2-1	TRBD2	TGTGCCAGCAGAGCCGGGACTAGCGGGTACAATGAGCAGTTCTTC	CASRAGTSGYNEQFF
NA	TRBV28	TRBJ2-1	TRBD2	TGTGCCAGCAGTTTAGACCAGCGGGAGGTTGGTATGGGTGAGCAGTTCTTC	CASSLDQREVGMGEQFF
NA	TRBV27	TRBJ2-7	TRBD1	TGTGCCAGCAGTACAGGGGGAAGCTTATACGAGCAGTACTTC	CASSTGGSLYEQYF
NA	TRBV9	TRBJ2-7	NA	TGTGCCAGCAGCGTGGGGGACGGGGGAGTAATCTACTTC	CASSVGDGGVIYF
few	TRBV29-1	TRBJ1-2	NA	TGCAGCGTTGACAGTAATTATGGCTACACCTTC	CSVDSNYGYTF
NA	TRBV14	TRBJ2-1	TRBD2	TGTGCCAGTGGGACTAGTAATTTCTATGAGCAGTTCTTC	CASGTSNFYEQFF
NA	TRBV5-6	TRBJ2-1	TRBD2	TGTGCCAGCAGCCCCGGGGGGAAGGTCGAGTTCTTC	CASSPGGKVEFF
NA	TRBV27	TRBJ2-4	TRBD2	TGTGCCAGCAGTTTCTCAGCGGGGAAAAACATTCAGTACTTC	CASSFSAGKNIQYF
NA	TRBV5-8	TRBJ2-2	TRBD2	TGTGCCAGCAGCGCAGCGGGGGGGAGGAACACCGGGGAGCTGTTTTTT	CASSAAGGRNTGELFF
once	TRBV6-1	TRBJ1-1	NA	TGTGCCAGCGCGCCCGTTGGAGGGAGGAGTGAAGCTTTCTTT	CASAPVGGRSEAFF
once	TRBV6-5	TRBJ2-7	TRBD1	TGTGCCAGCAGCCGGGACAGGGGAACCTACGAGCAGTACTTC	CASSRDRGTYEQYF
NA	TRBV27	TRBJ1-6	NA	TGTGCCAGCAGCCCCCAGGGTTTTTATAATTCACCCCTCCACTTT	CASSPQGFYNSPLHF
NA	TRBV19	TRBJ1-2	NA	TGTGCCAGTAGTTTGGCGGAGACAGCCTATGGCTACACCTTC	CASSLAETAYGYTF
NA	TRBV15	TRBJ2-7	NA	TGTGCCACCAGCAGAGAGGGTCTGGGACCTTACGAGCAGTACTTC	CATSREGLGPYEQYF
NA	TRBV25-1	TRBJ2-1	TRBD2	TGTGCCAGCAGTGAATTTGGGTTCCAGCGGGACTACAATGAGCAGTTCTTC	CASSEFGFQRDYNEQFF
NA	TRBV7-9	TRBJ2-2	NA	TGTGCCAGCAGCTTTAGACTAAGGAACACCGGGGAGCTGTTTTTT	CASSFRLRNTGELFF
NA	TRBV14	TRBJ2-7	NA	TGTGCCAGCAGCCAGGGACTCCGTACGGAGCAGTACTTC	CASSQGLRTEQYF
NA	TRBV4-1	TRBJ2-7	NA	TGCGCCAGCAGCCAAACCGGCCAGGGGAGCTACGAGCAGTACTTC	CASSQTGQGSYEQYF
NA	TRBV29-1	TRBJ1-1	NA	TGCAGCGTTGAAAAGGGCACTGAAGCTTTCTTT	CSVEKGTEAFF
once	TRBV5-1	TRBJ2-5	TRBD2	TGCGCCAGCAGCTCTAGCGGGGGGGCCGGGGAGACCCAGTACTTC	CASSSSGGAGETQYF
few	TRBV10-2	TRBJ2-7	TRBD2	TGCGCCAGCAGTTCTACTAGCGGGGGCGCCTACGAGCAGTACTTC	CASSSTSGGAYEQYF